These 26 T cell receptor beta chains were sequenced from one sample in a study of blood T cell repertoires in COVID-19. Only in-frame clones appear in the TCRdb table, and some are missing; sequencing was by immunoSEQ multiplex PCR. Of 150,000 to 200,000 clones in the sample, about 90% were seen once. Source material: PBMCs or T cells enriched from blood (not recorded which). The source is a woman in her late teens or twenties who had recovered from COVID-19.

This chain links TRBV7-2 with TRBJ2-7, with D maybe TRBD1 (6 bases). The CDR3 length is 14 residues. Germline V gene data show CDR1 as SGHTA and CDR2 as FQGNSA. V lost 4 bases and J 6 bases, leaving 16 bases between the germline ends. The CDR3 is CASSSVQGQAEQYF. The CDR3 DNA is TGTGCCAGCAGCTCTGTCCAGGGGCAGGCCGAGCAGTACTTC.

The rearrangement uses TRBV27 and TRBJ2-7; 8 nucleotides match TRBD1. This CDR3 region has 16 residues. The germline V gene has CDR1 MNHEY and CDR2 SMNVEV (reference sequence). The ends lost 0 bases at V and 2 bases at J; junction bases unmatched: 6. The CDR3 protein is CASSLSGQGNTYEQYF. The CDR3 DNA is TGTGCCAGCAGTTTATCAGGACAGGGTAACACCTACGAGCAGTACTTC.

This clone has just one count. The rearrangement joins TRBV2 to TRBJ1-5; 7 bases map to TRBD1. Losses at the gene ends were 4 bases for V and 2 bases for J; bases not matched to a gene: 2. This CDR3 comprises 14 residues. Looked up from germline, CDR1 is SNHLY and CDR2 is FYNNEI. The CDR3 DNA sequence: TGTGCCAGCAGTGGACAGGGTGGCAATCAGCCCCAGCATTTT. It codes for CASSGQGGNQPQHF. The variable domain in full, completed from reference TRBV2 and TRBJ1-5, reads EPEVTQTPSHQVTQMGQEVILRCVPISNHLYFYWYRQILGQKVEFLVSFYNNEISEKSEIFDDQFSVERPDGSNFTLKIRSTKLEDSAMYFCASSGQGGNQPQHFGDGTRLSIL.

This chain uses TRBV1 with TRBJ2-5; the table's TRBD2 call for D was not verified on the DNA. TRBV1 is a pseudogene locus. This CDR3 has 14 amino acids. CDR3 in DNA: TGCACCAGCAGCCAAGTAGCAGACCAAGAGACCCAGTACTTC. It translates to CTSSQVADQETQYF.

The V and J genes are TRBV29-1 and TRBJ2-5; 8 bases map to TRBD1. CDR3 size: 13 residues. The germline V gene has CDR1 SQVTM and CDR2 ANQGSEA. With 4 bases clipped from V and 1 base from J, the junction kept 2 bases outside the gene matches. CDR3 sequence (DNA): TGCAGCGTTGCTCAGGGGGCCCAAGAGACCCAGTACTTC. Translation gives CSVAQGAQETQYF.

The chain joins TRBV7-8 to TRBJ2-5; TRBD1 matches 7 bases. Trimming cost V 6 bases and J 5 bases; bases outside gene matches: 12. The germline CDR1 and CDR2 sequences are SGHVS and FQNEAQ. The CDR3 extends over 15 amino acids. For the CDR3, the DNA is TGTGCCAGCAGACCCGACAGGGCCCCGGGGGAGACCCAGTACTTC. Amino acid sequence: CASRPDRAPGETQYF.

The V call is TRBV2, the J call TRBJ2-3, with 9 bases fitting TRBD1. V shed 11 bases and J 3 bases; nucleotides not matched to a gene: 6. The length of the CDR3 is 13 residues. CDR1 is SNHLY, CDR2 FYNNEI, per germline. The CDR3 loop is CAGLGTGTDTQYF. The CDR3 nucleotides are TGTGCCGGGCTGGGGACAGGGACAGATACGCAGTATTTT. Filled out from reference TRBV2 and TRBJ2-3, the complete variable domain reads EPEVTQTPSHQVTQMGQEVILRCVPISNHLYFYWYRQILGQKVEFLVSFYNNEISEKSEIFDDQFSVERPDGSNFTLKIRSTKLEDSAMYFCAGLGTGTDTQYFGPGTRLTVL.

V gene TRBV7-6 combines with J gene TRBJ1-5; 7 positions agree with TRBD1. The CDR3 is 14 residues long. Germline V CDR1 and CDR2: SGHVS, FNYEAQ. V was clipped by 5 bases and J by 5 bases; unmatched bases: 6. The CDR3: CASSPRQGYQPQHF. CDR3 DNA: TGTGCCAGCAGCCCGAGACAGGGCTATCAGCCCCAGCATTTT.

The genes are TRBV4-1 and TRBJ2-7; 12 bases are a match to TRBD2. Germline CDR1 and CDR2: MGHRA and YSYEKL. CDR3 length equals 14 residues. V gave up 1 base and J gave up 5 bases; unmatched junction bases: 0. CDR3 sequence: CASSQGLAGDEQYF. The CDR3 coding sequence is TGCGCCAGCAGCCAAGGACTAGCGGGAGACGAGCAGTACTTC.

The V and J genes are TRBV28 and TRBJ1-2, with 11 bases aligning to TRBD1. Germline values: CDR1 MDHEN, CDR2 SYDVKM. The CDR3 is made up of 15 amino acids. J was trimmed by 3 bases and V by 5 bases; bases with no gene match: 5. Written as DNA, the CDR3 is TGTGCCAGCAGTCCCCGGACAGGGGGCGACTATGGCTACACCTTC. This sequence encodes CASSPRTGGDYGYTF.

The rearrangement uses TRBV15 and TRBJ1-2; perhaps TRBD1 as D (6 bases). The V end lost 0 bases, the J end lost 5 bases, and 19 bases lay between the germline ends. Per germline, CDR1 LNHNV and CDR2 YYDKDF (reference sequence). The CDR3 length is 17 residues. CDR3 residues: CATSRDGLVGTIYGYTF. CDR3 in DNA: TGTGCCACCAGCAGAGATGGTTTAGTTGGGACAATTTATGGCTACACCTTC.

This clone came up once. The rearrangement uses TRBV4-1 and TRBJ2-7, with TRBD1 identical over 7 bases. CDR1 MGHRA and CDR2 YSYEKL come from the germline V gene. The ends lost 5 bases at V and 5 bases at J; junction bases unmatched: 12. The CDR3 runs 15 residues. The chain's CDR3 is CASSLEDREFNEQYF. The DNA for the CDR3 is TGCGCCAGCAGCTTAGAAGACAGGGAATTCAACGAGCAGTACTTC.

The chain couples TRBV4-1 to TRBJ1-1; 8 bases line up with TRBD1. Germline V gene lookup returns CDR1 MGHRA and CDR2 YSYEKL. J lost 6 bases, V lost 8 bases, and 2 bases had no gene match. The CDR3 has 11 residues. CDR3 in amino acids: CASQGASEAFF. In DNA form, the CDR3 reads TGCGCCAGCCAGGGGGCATCTGAAGCTTTCTTT.

The rearrangement joins TRBV7-5 to TRBJ1-5; the table gives TRBD1 as D, unverified against the DNA. TRBV7-5 counts as a pseudogene. This CDR3 is 14 amino acids long. The CDR3 region is CARSLGDRDQPQHF. The DNA of the CDR3 is TGTGCCAGAAGCTTAGGGGACAGGGATCAGCCCCAGCATTTT.

J is TRBJ1-3 and V is TRBV7-9, with TRBD1 as a possible D gene (5 bases). The CDR3 consists of 15 residues. V shed 5 bases and J shed 2 bases, with 13 bases lying between them. Germline V gene lookup returns CDR1 SEHNR and CDR2 FQNEAQ (reference sequence). The CDR3 DNA sequence: TGTGCCAGCAGCCCGGGACTACGTACTGGAAACACCATATATTTT. Its translation is CASSPGLRTGNTIYF.

This rearrangement joins TRBV6-5 to TRBJ1-2, with unresolved D. CDR1 is MNHEY and CDR2 is SVGAGI in the germline V gene. The CDR3 spans 13 residues. With 6 bases removed from V and 2 bases from J, the gap between germline ends came to 10 bases. The CDR3 protein is CASSVRKNYGYTF. The CDR3 nucleotides are TGTGCCAGCAGCGTGAGGAAGAACTATGGCTACACCTTC.

The chain has TRBV27 and TRBJ2-3, with D perhaps matching TRBD2 (6 bases). V lost 2 bases and J 4 bases, leaving 16 bases between the germline ends. Germline V gene lookup returns CDR1 MNHEY and CDR2 SMNVEV (reference sequence). CDR3 length: 16 residues. The CDR3 DNA is TGTGCCAGCAGTTTAGTTTACGGGAGTTTGCCAGATACGCAGTATTTT. This encodes CASSLVYGSLPDTQYF.

The V gene is TRBV5-1, the J gene TRBJ2-5; 8 positions agree with TRBD1. Per the germline V gene, CDR1 is SGHRS and CDR2 is YFSETQ. V was pared by 4 bases and J by 5 bases, with 10 bases of the junction left unmatched. The CDR3 length is 15 residues. In nucleotides, the CDR3 is TGCGCCAGCAGCACCCGACAGGGGTCGCAGGAGACCCAGTACTTC. Translating gives CASSTRQGSQETQYF.

The chain combines TRBV5-8 with TRBJ2-5; 9 positions match TRBD2. This CDR3 has 16 residues. The ends lost 3 bases at V and 3 bases at J; junction bases unmatched: 9. Germline V gives CDR1 SGHTS, CDR2 YDEGEE. The CDR3 DNA reads TGTGCCAGCAGCTGGCCTGGGGTAGCGGGAGAAGAGACCCAGTACTTC. Translation gives CASSWPGVAGEETQYF.

This clone was observed once. The chain combines TRBV5-1 with TRBJ1-5, with D maybe TRBD1 (5 bases). Germline V lookup: CDR1 SGHRS, CDR2 YFSETQ. Trimming took off 4 bases at V and 3 bases at J, with 14 bases between the two ends. This CDR3 spans 15 amino acids. The CDR3 DNA sequence: TGCGCCAGCAGCCCCGGGGGTACCGACAATCAGCCCCAGCATTTT. Translation: CASSPGGTDNQPQHF.

This chain joins TRBV7-9 and TRBJ1-1; 10 nucleotides agree with TRBD1. The CDR3 is made up of 15 amino acids. Per the germline V gene, CDR1 is SEHNR and CDR2 is FQNEAQ (reference sequence). J gave up 3 bases and V 8 bases, and 9 bases lay outside the gene matches. The CDR3 loop reads CASPGGDRGDTEAFF. The CDR3 nucleotides read TGTGCCAGCCCTGGAGGGGACAGGGGAGACACTGAAGCTTTCTTT.

The chain has TRBV30 and TRBJ2-2, with a weak D call TRBD1 (5 bases). Trimming removed 0 bases from V and 7 bases from J, with 15 bases in between. Germline V lookup: CDR1 GTSNPN, CDR2 SVGIG (reference sequence). The CDR3 has 15 residues. CDR3: CAWSVQGLTRGELFF. DNA of the CDR3: TGTGCCTGGAGTGTGCAGGGCTTAACCCGCGGGGAGCTGTTTTTT. Drawing the rest from reference TRBV30 and TRBJ2-2, the complete variable domain is SQTIHQWPATLVQPVGSPLSLECTVEGTSNPNLYWYRQAAGRGLQLLFYSVGIGQISSEVPQNLSASRPQDRQFILSSKKLLLSDSGFYLCAWSVQGLTRGELFFGEGSRLTVL.

The chain recombines TRBV5-1 with TRBJ2-3, with 7 bases fitting TRBD2. The V segment lost 7 bases and the J segment 6 bases; nucleotides outside the gene matches: 11. This CDR3 spans 14 amino acids. Germline V lookup: CDR1 SGHRS, CDR2 YFSETQ. The CDR3 region is CASSLGREIDTQYF. CDR3 nucleotide sequence: TGCGCCAGCTCCCTGGGGCGGGAGATCGATACGCAGTATTTT.

J is TRBJ2-2 and V is TRBV5-4; 7 bases line up with TRBD1. Germline trimming cut 1 base from V and 2 bases from J; bases unmatched to any gene: 5. The CDR3 extends over 16 amino acids. The germline CDR1 and CDR2 sequences are SGHNT and YYREEE (reference sequence). In nucleotides, the CDR3 is TGTGCCAGCAGCTTGAGGGGGCGGCTTAACACCGGGGAGCTGTTTTTT. Amino acid sequence: CASSLRGRLNTGELFF.

The chain uses TRBV6-5 and TRBJ2-7, with D maybe TRBD1 (6 bases). The V gene's germline CDR1 is MNHEY and CDR2 SVGAGI. V was clipped by 6 bases and J by 4 bases, with 13 bases between them. The CDR3 contains 13 residues. CDR3 sequence: CASSQGSTYEQYF. The CDR3 nucleotides read TGTGCCAGCAGCCAGGGGTCGACGTACGAGCAGTACTTC.

The sample holds one count of this clone. The CDR3 nucleotides read TGCGCCAGCAGCGGGGGGACAGGTGGAACTAATGAAAAACTGTTTTTT. Translation gives CASSGGTGGTNEKLFF. The rearrangement uses TRBV5-1 and TRBJ1-4; 8 bases are a match to TRBD1. Unmatched junction bases numbered 6, after V lost 4 bases and J lost 1 base. From germline, CDR1 is SGHRS and CDR2 YFSETQ. The CDR3 sequence is 16 residues long. Full variable domain (missing parts from reference TRBV5-1 and TRBJ1-4): KAGVTQTPRYLIKTRGQQVTLSCSPISGHRSVSWYQQTPGQGLQFLFEYFSETQRNKGNFPGRFSGRQFSNSRSEMNVSTLELGDSALYLCASSGGTGGTNEKLFFGSGTQLSVL.